The 20 T cell receptor beta chains in this list originate from one sample, sequenced in a study of early T cells in non-severe SARS-CoV-2 infection. TCRdb itself ran the 5' RACE reads through MiXCR, one entry per CDR3 protein. This sample has about 22,000 distinct CDR3 sequences; about 4% occur once, and the top ten carry around 1.6%. What was sequenced was whole blood. Every receptor here comes from an adult who was a healthcare worker with PCR-confirmed SARS-CoV-2 infection or an uninfected control (not recorded which).

This clonotype is labeled medium-sized. The V call is TRBV20-1, the J call TRBJ2-1, with D uncertain. The V end lost 1 base, the J end lost 8 bases, and 12 bases lay between the germline ends. Germline assignment: CDR1 DFQATT and CDR2 SNEGSKA (reference sequence). This CDR3 spans 13 amino acids. The CDR3 DNA sequence: TGCAGTGCTAGAGTCGGCGGCGGATATGAGCAGTTCTTC. It codes for CSARVGGGYEQFF.

This clonotype has at least ten counts. In DNA, the CDR3 is TGTGCCTGGATAAGTGTTACGGGGACAGCTTTCTTT. It specifies CAWISVTGTAFF. This chain connects TRBV30 to TRBJ1-1, with a tentative D call TRBD1 (5 bases). Germline-derived CDR1 and CDR2 are GTSNPN and SVGIG (reference sequence). Trimming cost V 4 bases and J 10 bases, with 16 bases left between them. The CDR3 is made up of 12 amino acids.

V is TRBV11-2 and J is TRBJ2-5; 14 nucleotides agree with TRBD2. V gave up 7 bases and J gave up 4 bases; unmatched junction bases: 8. The CDR3 extends over 16 amino acids. The germline CDR1 and CDR2 sequences are SGHAT and FQNNGV. CDR3 nucleotide sequence: TGTGCCAGCACCTCGACTAGCGGGGGGGGACTAGAGACCCAGTACTTC. It yields the protein CASTSTSGGGLETQYF.

Many counts were recorded for this clonotype. This chain joins TRBV14 and TRBJ2-7, with TRBD1 matching over 8 bases. The germline gives CDR1 SGHDN, CDR2 FVKESK. Trimming took 4 bases from V and 3 from J; bases not matched to a gene: 2. The CDR3 loop spans 13 amino acids. The CDR3 protein is CASSLGQGYEQYF. In nucleotides, the CDR3 is TGTGCCAGCAGCCTCGGACAGGGCTACGAGCAGTACTTC. Using reference TRBV14 and TRBJ2-7 for the parts outside the CDR3, the full variable domain is EAGVTQFPSHSVIEKGQTVTLRCDPISGHDNLYWYRRVMGKEIKFLLHFVKESKQDESGMPNNRFLAERTGGTYSTLKVQPAELEDSGVYFCASSLGQGYEQYFGPGTRLTVT.

This clonotype was seen a few times. V is TRBV7-2 and J is TRBJ2-1; 11 bases are a match to TRBD2. CDR1 is SGHTA and CDR2 is FQGNSA in the germline V gene. The length of the CDR3 is 15 residues. The ends lost 1 base at V and 9 bases at J; junction bases unmatched: 5. The CDR3: CASSLDGLAGGEQFF. The CDR3 coding sequence is TGTGCCAGCAGCTTAGATGGTCTAGCGGGGGGTGAGCAGTTCTTC. The whole variable domain, remainder taken from reference TRBV7-2 and TRBJ2-1, is GAGVSQSPSNKVTEKGKDVELRCDPISGHTALYWYRQSLGQGLEFLIYFQGNSAPDKSGLPSDRFSAERTGGSVSTLTIQRTQQEDSAVYLCASSLDGLAGGEQFFGPGTRLTVL.

A few counts support this clonotype. The genes are TRBV12-3 or TRBV12-4 and TRBJ2-1; TRBD2 matches 9 bases. Trimming removed 6 bases from V and 5 bases from J; junction bases left unmatched: 8. The CDR3 totals 15 residues. Here the CDR3 reads CASSPSGGIHNEQFF. DNA of the CDR3: TGTGCCAGCAGCCCGAGCGGGGGGATCCACAATGAGCAGTTCTTC.

This clonotype is medium-sized within its sample. The rearrangement uses TRBV10-3 and TRBJ2-1, with 7 nucleotides matching TRBD2. The CDR3 sequence is 15 residues long. CDR1 and CDR2 from the germline V gene are ENHRY and SYGVKD. The junction had 5 bases not matched to a gene; V was cut back by 0 bases and J by 6 bases. This CDR3 is CAISESISGGNEQFF. The DNA of the CDR3 is TGTGCCATCAGTGAGTCGATATCGGGGGGCAATGAGCAGTTCTTC.

This clonotype appeared many times. V usage is TRBV7-9 and J usage is TRBJ2-5; either TRBD1 or TRBD2 may supply D (5 bases each). V was shortened by 5 bases and J by 1 base, with 32 bases between the two germline ends. Germline CDR1 and CDR2: SEHNR and FQNEAQ (reference sequence). The CDR3 consists of 21 residues. CDR3 nucleotides: TGTGCCAGCAGCCCGCCTTGGGGGATCCAGAGGGAGACCCAGATCCAAGAGACCCAGTACTTC. Residues: CASSPPWGIQRETQIQETQYF.

This clonotype has a count of ten or more. The V call is TRBV7-3, the J call TRBJ1-6; D may be TRBD1 (6 bases). The germline gives CDR1 SGHTA, CDR2 FQGTGA. V lost 5 bases and J 4 bases, leaving 9 bases between the germline ends. The CDR3 consists of 14 residues. CDR3 DNA: TGTGCCAGCAGCAGGACAGTTTATAATTCACCCCTCCACTTT. It codes for CASSRTVYNSPLHF.

Many counts were recorded for this clonotype. The V and J genes are TRBV24-1 and TRBJ1-1; D possibly corresponds to TRBD1 (5 bases). With 1 base removed from V and 3 bases from J, the gap between germline ends came to 20 bases. The CDR3 loop spans 18 amino acids. From germline, CDR1 is KGHDR and CDR2 SFDVKD. The CDR3, as DNA: TGTGCCACCAGTGATTTACTCACCCTGGGACGGATGGACACTGAAGCTTTCTTT. It is translated as CATSDLLTLGRMDTEAFF.

This clonotype has at least ten counts. V is TRBV29-1 and J is TRBJ2-5; D not resolved. This CDR3 comprises 12 residues. CDR1 and CDR2 (germline): SQVTM, ANQGSEA. V lost 0 bases, J lost 5 bases, and 7 bases lay in between. The CDR3 reads CSVEELGETQYF. CDR3 sequence (DNA): TGCAGCGTTGAAGAGCTTGGGGAGACCCAGTACTTC.

This clonotype was seen repeatedly, ten times or more. The genes are TRBV11-2 and TRBJ1-5; D is unclear. Germline V gene data show CDR1 as SGHAT and CDR2 as FQNNGV. The CDR3 runs 13 residues. The ends were cut back, 1 base at V and 4 bases at J, with 5 bases in the middle. In nucleotides, the CDR3 is TGTGCCAGCAGCTTAGGCCTGAATCAGCCCCAGCATTTT. Amino acids: CASSLGLNQPQHF. The full variable domain, with the rest looked up from reference TRBV11-2 and TRBJ1-5, is EAGVAQSPRYKIIEKRQSVAFWCNPISGHATLYWYQQILGQGPKLLIQFQNNGVVDDSQLPKDRFSAERLKGVDSTLKIQPAKLEDSAVYLCASSLGLNQPQHFGDGTRLSIL.

At least ten counts were recorded for this clonotype. The J gene is TRBJ2-1, the V gene TRBV4-3; no clear D. Trimming left V 3 bases short and J 9 bases short, with 18 bases between. Looked up from germline, CDR1 is LGHNA and CDR2 is YSLEER. The CDR3 length is 15 residues. In nucleotides, the CDR3 is TGCGCCAGCAGCCAGAGGTCGAGCCCCTCGGGTGAGCAGTTCTTC. Encoded protein: CASSQRSSPSGEQFF.

This clonotype was recorded at least ten times. The chain employs TRBV30 and TRBJ1-3; no definite D call. The CDR3 loop spans 12 amino acids. Trimming took 7 bases from V and 4 from J, leaving 11 bases between them. Germline CDR1 GTSNPN, CDR2 SVGIG (reference sequence). The CDR3 sequence is CASSPAGNTIYF. For the CDR3, the DNA is TGTGCCTCCTCCCCCGCAGGAAACACCATATATTTT.

This clonotype was found a few times. The chain is built from TRBV12-3 or TRBV12-4 and TRBJ2-7; D is uncertain. The CDR3 has 14 residues. Between the trimmed V and J ends, which lost 3 bases and 2 bases, there was a span of 11 bases. CDR3 residues: CASSFHGPTYEQYF. The CDR3 bases are TGTGCCAGCAGTTTCCACGGCCCTACCTACGAGCAGTACTTC.

At least ten counts were recorded for this clonotype. V usage is TRBV6-5 and J usage is TRBJ2-5; the D gene could be TRBD1 or TRBD2 (5 bases each). V was pared by 3 bases and J by 1 base, with 9 bases between. The CDR3 extends over 14 amino acids. The germline CDR1 and CDR2 sequences are MNHEY and SVGAGI. In nucleotides, the CDR3 is TGTGCCAGCAGTTATTGGGGGACCCAAGAGACCCAGTACTTC. It translates to CASSYWGTQETQYF.

This clonotype was seen ten or more times. The genes are TRBV12-3 or TRBV12-4 and TRBJ1-2; perhaps TRBD1 as D (6 bases). V was shortened by 5 bases and J by 4 bases, with 11 bases between the two germline ends. The CDR3 consists of 13 residues. CDR3 DNA: TGTGCCAGCAGTCCAGGGGCGACCTATGGCTACACCTTC. Protein product: CASSPGATYGYTF.

This clonotype was seen repeatedly, ten times or more. This chain joins TRBV6-5 and TRBJ2-1, with TRBD2 matching 10 bases. From germline, CDR1 is MNHEY and CDR2 SVGAGI. V shed 4 bases and J 2 bases; nucleotides not matched to a gene: 5. This CDR3 comprises 16 residues. The DNA of the CDR3 is TGTGCCAGCAGTTTCAGAGCGGGGGGGACCTACAATGAGCAGTTCTTC. Protein product: CASSFRAGGTYNEQFF.

This clonotype was observed many times. J is TRBJ1-4 and V is TRBV28; D remains unclear. CDR1 and CDR2 (germline): MDHEN, SYDVKM. The CDR3 totals 15 residues. The V end was cut by 5 bases, the J end by 5 bases, with 15 bases between. CDR3 in DNA: TGTGCCAGCAGTCTTAGACGGCCACGGAATGAAAAACTGTTTTTT. Encoded protein: CASSLRRPRNEKLFF.

This clonotype was detected ten times or more. The chain uses TRBV14 and TRBJ2-1; no reliable D call. V shed 0 bases and J shed 0 bases, with 6 bases lying between them. The CDR3 sequence is 15 residues long. From germline, CDR1 is SGHDN and CDR2 FVKESK. CDR3 amino acids: CASSQDSGSYNEQFF. The CDR3 DNA reads TGTGCCAGCAGCCAAGACTCTGGCTCCTACAATGAGCAGTTCTTC.